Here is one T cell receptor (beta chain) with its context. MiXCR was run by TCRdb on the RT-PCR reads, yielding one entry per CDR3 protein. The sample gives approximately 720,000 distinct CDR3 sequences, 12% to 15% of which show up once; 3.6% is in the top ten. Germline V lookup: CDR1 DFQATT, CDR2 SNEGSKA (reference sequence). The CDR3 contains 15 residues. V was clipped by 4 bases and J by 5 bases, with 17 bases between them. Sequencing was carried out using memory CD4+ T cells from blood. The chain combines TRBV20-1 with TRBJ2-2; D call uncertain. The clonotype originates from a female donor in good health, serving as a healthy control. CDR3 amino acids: CSAKQAGMGTGELFF. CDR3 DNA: TGCAGTGCTAAACAAGCTGGGATGGGGACCGGGGAGCTGTTTTTT.